Given below is one TCR beta chain in context. Its specificity is not known. Treatment reported: oral pan-JAK inhibitor, 5-10 mg twice daily. The investigators collected lesional scalp punch biopsies and peripheral blood from alopecia areata patients. Trimming stripped 1 base from V and 2 bases from J, with 15 bases between. The CDR3 totals 18 residues. CDR1 is SGHAT, CDR2 FQNNGV, per germline. These data originate in a study of CD8+ T cells in alopecia areata. The wider study: Tofacitinib administration persisted for 6 to 18 months, succeeded by 6 months off drug. Study-wide points: Lesional scalp, notably in alopecia totalis/universalis, had clonality above that of normal scalp. Compared with mice, patients displayed less clear TCR sharing, possibly for HLA-related reasons.

Reverse transcribed after extraction, RNA yielded cDNA as the sequencing template. Profiling relied on immunoSEQ multiplex PCR, and the TCRdb table lists in-frame clones only, not all of them. Of under 150,000 clones listed, over 60% are singletons. The clonotype comes from a human donor with alopecia areata. This chain uses TRBV11-2 with TRBJ2-6, with D possibly being TRBD1 (7 bases). The source material was CD4+ T cells sorted from blood, sampled at week 4, from a patient treated with tofacitinib. The CDR3, as DNA: TGTGCCAGCAGCTTAGTGGCAGGGGGGATAACTGGGGCCAACGTCCTGACTTTC. The encoded protein is CASSLVAGGITGANVLTF.